This T cell receptor (beta chain) emerged from a study of regulatory T cells in long-lasting Graves disease. CDR3 length equals 13 residues. The V gene's germline CDR1 is SQVTM and CDR2 ANQGSEA. The V segment lost 3 bases and the J segment 4 bases; nucleotides outside the gene matches: 2. iRepertoire HTBI primers and Arm-PCR of CDR3 regions built TCR beta libraries. In TCRdb, the multiplex PCR reads were re-called with MiXCR into one record per CDR3 protein. The sample shows 350,000 to 550,000 distinct CDR3 sequences, roughly 15% of them seen only once. Time point in this sample: newly diagnosed GD, antithyroid drugs for less than 3 months. Generation of the TCR library employed RNA extracted from PBMCs. There are many counts of this clonotype. The data also belong to a second study, concerning T cells in Graves' hyperthyroidism and ophthalmopathy.

The chain couples TRBV29-1 to TRBJ2-2; 7 bases fit TRBD1. This TCR came from a woman in her forties or fifties with Graves disease. The sample in question was peripheral blood mononuclear cells (PBMCs), obtained at new diagnosis, from a patient treated with antithyroid drugs. CDR3 in DNA: TGCAGCGTTGATTCAGGGGGCACCGGGGAGCTGTTTTTT. Encoded protein: CSVDSGGTGELFF.